These 27 T cell receptor beta chains were sequenced from one sample in a study of T cell repertoires in cytomegalovirus infection. From the reads, TCRdb called clonotypes with MiXCR, one entry per CDR3 protein. The sample yields about 570,000 distinct CDR3 sequences, roughly 43% seen once. Their antigens remain unidentified. The material sequenced was cultured PBMCs, taken from culture after CMV antigen stimulation. These receptors were collected from a human donor in good health (CMV status not recorded). Some clones in this sample may be carry-over from other donors' samples.

The chain joins TRBV19 to TRBJ1-5; D perhaps matches TRBD1 (6 bases). The germline gives CDR1 LNHDA, CDR2 SQIVND (reference sequence). Trimming shortened V by 10 bases and J by 9 bases, and 22 bases separated the two germline ends. CDR3 size: 14 residues. The CDR3 here is CATKARDTGWPQHF. The CDR3 DNA reads TGTGCCACGAAAGCCAGGGACACGGGGTGGCCCCAGCATTTT.

This clonotype was seen only a few times. The V and J genes are TRBV4-1 and TRBJ2-1; 10 bases line up with TRBD1. The ends lost 5 bases at V and 10 bases at J; junction bases unmatched: 23. CDR3 length: 19 residues. Germline V lookup: CDR1 MGHRA, CDR2 YSYEKL. CDR3 nucleotides: TGCGCCAGCAGCGCGTCCGGGACAGGGGAAGTAGGAAGGGGCAAGGAGCAGTTCTTC. Encoded protein: CASSASGTGEVGRGKEQFF.

This clonotype was recorded a few times. The CDR3 DNA sequence: TGTGCCAGCAGCTTAGCGGTATCCCCCCCCCTCCACTTT. It encodes CASSLAVSPPLHF. The V and J genes are TRBV7-9 and TRBJ1-6; D call uncertain. Per germline, CDR1 SEHNR and CDR2 FQNEAQ (reference sequence). The CDR3 has 13 residues. V gave up 0 bases and J gave up 13 bases, with 10 bases separating them. The variable domain in full, completed from reference TRBV7-9 and TRBJ1-6, reads DTGVSQNPRHKITKRGQNVTFRCDPISEHNRLYWYRQTLGQGPEFLTYFQNEAQLEKSRLLSDRFSAERPKGSFSTLEIQRTEQGDSAMYLCASSLAVSPPLHFGNGTRLTVT.

This rearrangement joins TRBV20-1 to TRBJ1-4; no clear D. Trimming cost V 7 bases and J 0 bases, with 12 bases left between them. The germline V gene has CDR1 DFQATT and CDR2 SNEGSKA (reference sequence). The CDR3 totals 14 residues. CDR3: CSVTDQPTNEKLFF. The CDR3 DNA follows: TGCAGTGTAACAGATCAACCAACTAATGAAAAACTGTTTTTT.

The chain is built from TRBV7-2 and TRBJ2-2; D perhaps matches TRBD1 (5 bases). In germline, CDR1 is SGHTA, CDR2 FQGNSA. The CDR3 extends over 14 amino acids. Trimming removed 5 bases at V and 7 bases at J, with 14 bases between. In DNA, the CDR3 is TGTGCCAGCAGCGCCTCTGGGGCGGTCGGGGAGCTGTTTTTT. Translation: CASSASGAVGELFF.

This chain links TRBV6-1 with TRBJ1-5; no definite D call. V dropped 1 base and J dropped 2 bases, with 9 bases sitting between them. The germline V gene encodes CDR1 MNHNS and CDR2 SASEGT. This CDR3 region has 15 residues. In DNA form, the CDR3 reads TGTGCCAGCAGTGAAGAAAGGGTCGGCAATCAGCCCCAGCATTTT. The encoded protein is CASSEERVGNQPQHF.

The chain uses TRBV6-5 and TRBJ1-1; D ambiguous. The CDR3 is made up of 14 amino acids. V was cut by 2 bases and J by 3 bases, with 10 bases left in between. The germline CDR1 and CDR2 sequences are MNHEY and SVGAGI. CDR3 DNA: TGTGCCAGCAGTTACGTGAGGGCGGACACTGAAGCTTTCTTT. Translating gives CASSYVRADTEAFF.

The chain couples TRBV27 to TRBJ1-6; D is possibly TRBD1 (5 bases). This CDR3 region has 15 residues. From germline, CDR1 is MNHEY and CDR2 SMNVEV (reference sequence). V shed 5 bases and J shed 9 bases, with 17 bases lying between them. CDR3 coding DNA: TGTGCCAGCAGTCCCCTGGGACGGTCGGGTTCACCCCTCCACTTT. As protein: CASSPLGRSGSPLHF.

This clonotype was observed a handful of times. V gene TRBV7-9 combines with J gene TRBJ2-7; TRBD2 might be the D (6 bases). Looked up from germline, CDR1 is SEHNR and CDR2 is FQNEAQ (reference sequence). This CDR3 is 11 amino acids long. Trimming removed 5 bases at V and 12 bases at J, with 14 bases between. CDR3 nucleotide sequence: TGTGCCAGCAGCGAGGGGAGGTTAGTGTACTTC. The encoded protein is CASSEGRLVYF.

This clonotype was recorded only once. V is TRBV5-6 and J is TRBJ2-4; tentatively, D is TRBD2 (5 bases). Germline V gene lookup returns CDR1 SGHDT and CDR2 YYEEEE. V was cut by 1 base and J by 8 bases, with 10 bases left in between. The CDR3 extends over 13 amino acids. The CDR3 protein is CASSLRDEDIQYF. The CDR3 DNA follows: TGTGCCAGCAGCTTGCGGGATGAGGACATTCAGTACTTC.

This clonotype was seen more than once but under ten times. The chain links TRBV12-3 or TRBV12-4 to TRBJ2-3; 10 nucleotides agree with TRBD2. The CDR3 runs to 15 residues. Trimming at V came to 6 bases and at J to 1 base, leaving 4 bases not matched to a gene. As DNA, the CDR3 is TGTGCCAGCAGGCCAACTAGCGGGGGCACAGATACGCAGTATTTT. Encoded protein: CASRPTSGGTDTQYF.

V is TRBV6-5 and J is TRBJ2-6, with D possibly being TRBD2 (5 bases). This CDR3 region has 15 residues. Germline assignment: CDR1 MNHEY and CDR2 SVGAGI. V was clipped by 6 bases and J by 0 bases, with 9 bases between them. DNA of the CDR3: TGTGCCAGCAGACCCGAGGGCTCTGGGGCCAACGTCCTGACTTTC. Translation: CASRPEGSGANVLTF.

The CDR3 DNA is TGCAGCGTGCGGGTAGCGGCGGCAGATACGCAGTATTTT. Protein sequence: CSVRVAAADTQYF. The chain has TRBV29-1 and TRBJ2-3; possible D gene TRBD2, 6 bases. The CDR3 consists of 13 residues. Germline values: CDR1 SQVTM, CDR2 ANQGSEA. The V end was cut by 6 bases, the J end by 4 bases, with 14 bases between.

This clonotype was counted only a few times. The CDR3 region has the DNA TGTGCCAGCAGCGGCGGGACAGGGTACGATGAGCAGTTCTTC. Amino acids: CASSGGTGYDEQFF. This chain links TRBV7-9 with TRBJ2-1; 9 nucleotides match TRBD1. Per germline, CDR1 SEHNR and CDR2 FQNEAQ (reference sequence). The CDR3 runs to 14 residues. After removal of 5 bases from V and 8 bases from J, the junction contained 7 bases not matched to a gene. Combining the CDR3 with reference TRBV7-9 and TRBJ2-1 gives the whole variable domain DTGVSQNPRHKITKRGQNVTFRCDPISEHNRLYWYRQTLGQGPEFLTYFQNEAQLEKSRLLSDRFSAERPKGSFSTLEIQRTEQGDSAMYLCASSGGTGYDEQFFGPGTRLTVL.

This clonotype appeared a few times. V gene TRBV7-2 combines with J gene TRBJ1-1, with unresolved D. V was trimmed by 2 bases and J by 7 bases, leaving 8 bases between them. Looked up from germline, CDR1 is SGHTA and CDR2 is FQGNSA. The CDR3 has 12 residues. CDR3 in amino acids: CASSLSLIEAFF. In nucleotides, the CDR3 is TGTGCCAGCAGCTTAAGTCTAATTGAAGCTTTCTTT.

A note on this clonotype: A much more abundant neighbour one base away suggests this may be a read error. The chain combines TRBV7-2 with TRBJ1-6, with D perhaps matching TRBD1 (6 bases). The CDR3 is 14 residues long. Germline V gene lookup returns CDR1 SGHTA and CDR2 FQGNSA. The DNA for the CDR3 is TGTGCCTGCAGCCTACAGGGTTTTGGTTCACCCCTCCACTTT. Translation gives CACSLQGFGSPLHF.

In nucleotides, the CDR3 is TGTGCCAGCAATCCAGGCCCTCTTGCCAAAAACATTCAGTACTTC. Its protein product is CASNPGPLAKNIQYF. The chain links TRBV7-2 to TRBJ2-4; D uncertain. With 7 bases removed from V and 1 base from J, the gap between germline ends came to 14 bases. Germline-derived CDR1 and CDR2 are SGHTA and FQGNSA. The CDR3 extends over 15 amino acids.

The chain carries TRBV7-6 and TRBJ2-7; D unclear. CDR3 size: 13 residues. Germline CDR1 SGHVS, CDR2 FNYEAQ. V gave up 1 base and J gave up 3 bases, with 7 bases separating them. The CDR3 is CASSLEPVYEQYF. CDR3 DNA sequence: TGTGCCAGCAGCTTAGAGCCCGTCTACGAGCAGTACTTC.

CDR3 nucleotide sequence: TGTGCCAGCAGCTTAGTCGCAGGGGGAGGAAACACTGAAGCTTTCTTT. Amino acids: CASSLVAGGGNTEAFF. J is TRBJ1-1 and V is TRBV7-6; the match to TRBD1 covers 7 bases. Trimming took 1 base from V and 2 from J; bases not matched to a gene: 7. Looked up from germline, CDR1 is SGHVS and CDR2 is FNYEAQ. The CDR3 runs to 16 residues.

In its sample, this clonotype was seen a few times. The V gene is TRBV7-6, the J gene TRBJ2-5; D not resolved. Trimming removed 5 bases from V and 5 bases from J, with 18 bases in between. CDR1 is SGHVS and CDR2 is FNYEAQ in the germline V gene. The CDR3 has 15 residues. The CDR3 loop is CASSPPPLRVETQYF. CDR3 bases: TGTGCCAGCAGCCCCCCTCCACTTCGCGTGGAGACCCAGTACTTC.

This clonotype was found a few times. This sequence joins TRBV7-8 and TRBJ2-6; D tentatively reads TRBD1 or TRBD2 (5 bases each). The CDR3 sequence is 17 residues long. Per germline, CDR1 SGHVS and CDR2 FQNEAQ. With 5 bases removed from V and 0 bases from J, the gap between germline ends came to 14 bases. CDR3 sequence: CASSPGTVPSGANVLTF. The CDR3, as DNA: TGTGCCAGCAGCCCCGGGACGGTCCCCTCTGGGGCCAACGTCCTGACTTTC.

The V call is TRBV7-2, the J call TRBJ1-4; a possible D gene is TRBD1 (5 bases). Germline values: CDR1 SGHTA, CDR2 FQGNSA. The V end was cut by 5 bases, the J end by 7 bases, with 17 bases between. CDR3 length: 15 amino acids. The CDR3 region has the DNA TGTGCCAGCAGCCCAAGCCCGGGGGAGCCTGAAAAACTGTTTTTT. This gives the protein CASSPSPGEPEKLFF.

Of note for this clonotype: At one end the junction does not follow the germline gene, possibly because of a read error. The chain carries TRBV7-2 and TRBJ2-7; D may be TRBD1 (6 bases). Per the germline V gene, CDR1 is SGHTA and CDR2 is FQGNSA. This CDR3 spans 13 amino acids. CDR3 sequence: CVSSLYRAYEQYF. The DNA for the CDR3 is TGTGTCAGCAGCTTGTACAGGGCCTACGAGCAGTACTTC.

V and J are TRBV7-2 and TRBJ2-3; D assignment may be TRBD1 or TRBD2 (5 bases each). Germline values: CDR1 SGHTA, CDR2 FQGNSA. V lost 2 bases to trimming and J lost 0 bases, with 12 bases between them. This CDR3 is 16 amino acids long. CDR3 residues: CASSLRGDPSTDTQYF. CDR3 sequence (DNA): TGTGCCAGCAGCTTAAGGGGAGACCCTAGCACAGATACGCAGTATTTT.

The chain carries TRBV6-6 and TRBJ2-7; D is unclear. V dropped 5 bases and J dropped 4 bases, with 9 bases sitting between them. There are 12 residues in the CDR3. Germline-derived CDR1 and CDR2 are MNHNY and SVGAGI (reference sequence). The CDR3 nucleotides read TGTGCCAGCAGTGACCACCTGTACGAGCAGTACTTC. It translates to CASSDHLYEQYF.

The chain is built from TRBV11-2 and TRBJ2-5; 14 bases agree with TRBD2. Germline CDR1 is SGHAT and CDR2 is FQNNGV. With V trimmed by 0 bases and J by 5 bases, 8 bases remained unmatched. This CDR3 is 18 amino acids long. The CDR3 bases are TGTGCCAGCAGCTTAGAGGCGGGACTAGCGGGGGCCATGGAGACCCAGTACTTC. Translation: CASSLEAGLAGAMETQYF.

This clonotype was seen a handful of times. This rearrangement joins TRBV7-2 to TRBJ2-1; 12 nucleotides agree with TRBD2. Germline V gene lookup returns CDR1 SGHTA and CDR2 FQGNSA. The V and J ends lost 6 bases and 15 bases, in that order; junction bases with no gene match: 21. The CDR3 sequence is 17 residues long. This CDR3 is CASSYLAGGPSSTSRFF. The CDR3 nucleotides are TGTGCCAGCAGTTATCTAGCGGGAGGGCCCTCCTCAACTTCTAGGTTCTTC.